One sample yielded the 19 T cell receptor beta chains listed below, sequenced in a study of blood T cell repertoires in COVID-19 (dated by TCRdb to the early 2020s). The library was built by means of the immunoSEQ multiplex PCR assay. Here the immuneACCESS table is served through TCRdb, limited to in-frame sequences with V and J called. Missing clones are a known gap in these copies; in checked studies unresolved V genes cover under half, and the rest lacks a known reason. The sample table holds about 200,000 clones, of which about 90% were seen once. The ten largest clonotypes hold 1.2% of the sample. The sequenced sample was PBMCs or T cells enriched from blood (not recorded which). The source is a man under 40 who had recovered from COVID-19.

The genes are TRBV11-2 and TRBJ2-5; possibly TRBD2 for D (5 bases). Trimming took 3 bases from V and 3 from J, leaving 14 bases between them. Germline V CDR1 and CDR2: SGHAT, FQNNGV. This CDR3 contains 15 residues. The CDR3 spells CASSFGQTREETQYF. DNA of the CDR3: TGTGCCAGCAGCTTCGGGCAAACTAGGGAAGAGACCCAGTACTTC.

This clone was recorded once. The chain recombines TRBV19 with TRBJ1-5; TRBD1 aligns across 7 bases. Trimming cost V 5 bases and J 6 bases; bases outside gene matches: 4. The germline V gene encodes CDR1 LNHDA and CDR2 SQIVND (reference sequence). The CDR3 length is 13 residues. The CDR3 here is CASSSTGVQPQHF. The CDR3 region has the DNA TGTGCCAGTAGTTCTACAGGGGTTCAGCCCCAGCATTTT.

The chain joins TRBV4-3 to TRBJ1-2; 12 bases align to TRBD1. CDR1 LGHNA and CDR2 YSLEER come from the germline V gene. With 3 bases clipped from V and 7 bases from J, the junction kept 12 bases outside the gene matches. This CDR3 spans 17 amino acids. CDR3 in DNA: TGCGCCAGCAGCCAGGGACAGGGGGCGGCTGGCGTCGGTGGCTACACCTTC. Translating it yields CASSQGQGAAGVGGYTF.

The V gene is TRBV6-2 or TRBV6-3, the J gene TRBJ2-7, with a weak D call TRBD2 (6 bases). The V gene lost 0 bases and the J gene lost 3 bases, with 12 bases spanning the gap. CDR1 MNHEY and CDR2 SVGEGT come from the germline V gene. This CDR3 comprises 15 residues. CDR3 region: CASSYSFRRGYEQYF. CDR3 DNA sequence: TGTGCCAGCAGTTACTCGTTCAGGCGGGGCTACGAGCAGTACTTC.

The chain employs TRBV14 and TRBJ1-2, with 9 bases lining up with TRBD1. V dropped 0 bases and J dropped 8; count of bases not matched to a gene: 10. Germline assignment: CDR1 SGHDN and CDR2 FVKESK. CDR3 size: 16 residues. The CDR3 sequence: CASSQEPWTGAVGYTF. Written as DNA, the CDR3 is TGTGCCAGCAGCCAAGAGCCTTGGACAGGGGCGGTAGGCTACACCTTC.

The V gene is TRBV9, the J gene TRBJ1-4; 7 bases line up with TRBD1. Trimming removed 4 bases from V and 4 bases from J; junction bases left unmatched: 13. CDR1 is SGDLS and CDR2 is YYNGEE in the germline V gene. The CDR3 has 17 residues. The CDR3 region is CASSIRRQGFSNEKLFF. The CDR3, as DNA: TGTGCCAGCAGCATCAGACGACAGGGCTTTAGTAATGAAAAACTGTTTTTT.

This chain joins TRBV2 and TRBJ2-1; D is perhaps TRBD2 (6 bases). Germline V CDR1 and CDR2: SNHLY, FYNNEI. CDR3 length equals 15 residues. Trimming took off 2 bases at V and 6 bases at J, with 14 bases between the two ends. This CDR3 reads CASSELATLANEQFF. The DNA of the CDR3 is TGTGCCAGCAGTGAACTAGCGACTTTAGCCAATGAGCAGTTCTTC.

This clone appeared a few times. The chain is built from TRBV6-2 or TRBV6-3 and TRBJ2-5; D remains unclear. V lost 2 bases and J lost 1, with 14 bases in between. The germline V gene has CDR1 MNHEY and CDR2 SVGEGT. The CDR3 loop spans 16 amino acids. CDR3 DNA sequence: TGTGCCAGCAGTTACCTCGCCTCCCAGGTCCAAGAGACCCAGTACTTC. Its protein product is CASSYLASQVQETQYF.

The genes are TRBV9 and TRBJ2-5; 8 nucleotides agree with TRBD2. Germline assignment: CDR1 SGDLS and CDR2 YYNGEE. With 4 bases clipped from V and 1 base from J, the junction kept 15 bases outside the gene matches. CDR3 length equals 18 residues. CDR3 DNA: TGTGCCAGCAGCCCCTCGGTGGGAGCGGGAGCAAGCCAAGAGACCCAGTACTTC. This gives the protein CASSPSVGAGASQETQYF.

V usage is TRBV15 and J usage is TRBJ2-6; TRBD1 matches at 8 bases. Trimming at V came to 0 bases and at J to 3 bases, leaving 1 base not matched to a gene. Germline values: CDR1 LNHNV, CDR2 YYDKDF (reference sequence). The CDR3 sequence is 16 residues long. The CDR3, as DNA: TGTGCCACCAGCAGAGAACAGGGGGGTGGGGCCAACGTCCTGACTTTC. As protein: CATSREQGGGANVLTF.

The chain's CDR3 is CASSWGLAGGPADTQYF. The CDR3 DNA reads TGTGCCAGCAGCTGGGGACTAGCGGGAGGGCCAGCAGATACGCAGTATTTT. The genes are TRBV3-1 (or the pseudogene TRBV3-2) and TRBJ2-3; TRBD2 matches at 16 bases. The V gene end was trimmed by 5 bases and the J gene end by 4 bases; junction bases not matched to a gene: 6. There are 17 residues in the CDR3. From germline, CDR1 is LGHDT and CDR2 YNNKEL (reference sequence).

V gene TRBV6-5 combines with J gene TRBJ2-1; 10 bases align to TRBD1. The CDR3 consists of 15 residues. J lost 6 bases, V lost 4 bases, and 6 bases had no gene match. The germline gives CDR1 MNHEY, CDR2 SVGAGI. This CDR3 is CASSSTGTGVNEQFF. Written as DNA, the CDR3 is TGTGCCAGCAGTTCCACCGGGACAGGGGTCAATGAGCAGTTCTTC.

V usage is TRBV6-2 or TRBV6-3 and J usage is TRBJ1-2; TRBD1 agrees at 9 bases. The CDR3 extends over 15 amino acids. The J segment lost 5 bases and the V segment lost 5 bases, leaving 9 bases of the junction unmatched. CDR1 is MNHEY and CDR2 is SVGEGT in the germline V gene. The CDR3 here is CASSKRQGDLYGYTF. As DNA, the CDR3 is TGTGCCAGCAGTAAAAGACAGGGGGATTTGTATGGCTACACCTTC.

The V gene is TRBV7-9, the J gene TRBJ2-2; 7 nucleotides line up with TRBD1. V shed 5 bases and J 2 bases; nucleotides not matched to a gene: 8. Germline V gives CDR1 SEHNR, CDR2 FQNEAQ (reference sequence). The CDR3 is 16 residues long. The chain's CDR3 is CASSQRTGFNTGELFF. The CDR3 nucleotides are TGTGCCAGCAGCCAAAGGACAGGATTTAACACCGGGGAGCTGTTTTTT.

J is TRBJ1-6 and V is TRBV5-1; the D gene is possibly TRBD1 (5 bases). The CDR3 is 17 residues long. Trimming took 4 bases from V and 7 from J, leaving 21 bases between them. Germline-derived CDR1 and CDR2 are SGHRS and YFSETQ. CDR3 in DNA: TGCGCCAGCAGCCGCAGTCCGGGGGGAGGAGAGAATTCACCCCTCCACTTT. Translated: CASSRSPGGGENSPLHF.

This chain connects TRBV27 to TRBJ2-2; no clear D gene. Germline V gene data show CDR1 as MNHEY and CDR2 as SMNVEV (reference sequence). V shed 10 bases and J shed 0 bases, with 6 bases lying between them. The CDR3 sequence is 12 residues long. CDR3 coding DNA: TGTGCCACCTACTCGAACACCGGGGAGCTGTTTTTT. Protein sequence: CATYSNTGELFF.

Comments on this clone: One junction end disagrees with the germline gene, perhaps due to a read error. The J gene is TRBJ2-5, the V gene TRBV13; D possibly corresponds to TRBD1 (6 bases). The CDR3 extends over 15 amino acids. Per germline, CDR1 PRHDT and CDR2 FYEKMQ (reference sequence). In nucleotides, the CDR3 is TGTGCCAGCAGCCTAGGTGGCAGGGGAATAGAGACCCAGTACTTC. This gives the protein CASSLGGRGIETQYF.

This chain joins TRBV7-8 and TRBJ2-3; 13 bases are shared with TRBD2. This CDR3 is built from 16 residues. Germline CDR1 reads SGHVS; CDR2 reads FQNEAQ. V lost 0 bases, J lost 4 bases, and 1 base stayed unmatched. The CDR3 bases are TGTGCCAGCAGCTTAGCGACTAGCGGGAGGTCAGATACGCAGTATTTT. As protein: CASSLATSGRSDTQYF.

J is TRBJ2-2 and V is TRBV4-3, with a weak D call TRBD2 (6 bases). The germline gives CDR1 LGHNA, CDR2 YSLEER. V was pared by 0 bases and J by 5 bases, with 13 bases between. This CDR3 comprises 16 residues. The CDR3 region is CASSQDPGEGTGELFF. The CDR3, as DNA: TGCGCCAGCAGCCAAGATCCGGGAGAGGGGACCGGGGAGCTGTTTTTT.